This T cell receptor (beta chain) was obtained from a study of T cell responses to AZD1222 COVID-19 vaccine. Findings and caveats of the study: Mostly white British, mostly female donors; authors suggested clonal diversity may be underestimated. Across the whole spike, CD4 TCRs peaked at regions 160-218 and 743-854. Regions left unmutated in variants are reportedly the target of nearly half of spike-specific TCRs.

The CDR3 extends over 14 amino acids. V was cut by 7 bases and J by 7 bases, with 16 bases left in between. From germline, CDR1 is LNHDA and CDR2 SQIVND (reference sequence). Using immunoSEQ multiplex PCR, the repertoire was profiled, and TCRdb retains in-frame clones only, with some absent. In the table there are tens of thousands of clones, around 85% of which are singletons. As for this clone: Its antigen is unknown.

The source material was peripheral blood, sampled on day 0 of AZD1222 vaccination. The chain joins TRBV19 to TRBJ1-4; no firm D call. This sequence originates from an adult in good health. The CDR3 bases are TGTGCCAGTACCAAACAACTTCGGGGTGAAAAACTGTTTTTT. This sequence encodes CASTKQLRGEKLFF.